This T cell receptor beta chain was profiled in a study of cytomegalovirus exposure and HLA in healthy donors (dated 2017 in TCRdb). Regarding the study in general: An earlier analysis of 587 of the donors reported approximately 280 Gb of sequence data and 117 million unique TCR beta sequences obtained from 150 million to 200 million T cells. An early release covering 500 to 750 HLA-typed donors comprised approximately 290 gigabases of sequencing data and approximately 85 million unique TCR sequences. Of the roughly 410 genotyped donors, less than 85% were placed in the genetic ancestry cluster associated with self-reported Caucasian donors. The study aimed to test whether cataloging public T cell receptors could reveal signatures of past pathogen exposure. The study used immunosequencing to profile the T cell repertoires of approximately 640 subjects and linked those repertoires to cytomegalovirus serostatus. Besides the first cohort of 550 to 750 subjects, a separate validation cohort made up of 120 or so different subjects was used. To predict cytomegalovirus infection status, the study combined high-throughput TCR immunosequencing, statistical association of individual TCRs with disease status, and machine learning. A later analysis re-analyzed previously published TCR beta repertoires from roughly 600 donors and added high-resolution HLA genotyping to study TCR occurrence patterns. Rather than using new phenotypic data, the later analysis identified candidate immune exposures from TCR beta sequences and from how often those sequences occurred across donors. To decide whether each TCR beta V gene segment behaved as functional or pseudogenic, an earlier analysis of approximately 600 of the donors relied on high-throughput TCR beta sequencing. Donor age, sex, ethnicity and CMV serostatus were compiled alongside the repertoire data. Genome-wide SNP genotypes for about 55% of the roughly 670 donors were used in a later genetic analysis, which treated that subset as a discovery cohort. Every discovery cohort repertoire had been produced on one sequencing platform. Class I and class II HLA loci were covered by the typing at four-digit resolution. The number of donors typed differed by locus, with roughly 629-640 for A, B, C, DRB1 and DQB1, about 500 for DQA1, approximately 580 for DPA1, and some 450 for DPB1. Several DR-DQ haplotypes were handled as single units for association and clustering because linkage in the cohort was strong. Across around 400 genotyped donors of the cohort, an average of 235,054 unique TCR beta nucleotide sequences per donor were sequenced, and 15% to 20% of those sequences were non-productive. Study-wide findings and limitations: Correlated functional status among segregating V segments might be attributable to linkage disequilibrium, but an unknown experimental factor could not be ruled out. A later genetic analysis reported fewer N-insertions in productive TCRs among donors in an Asian-associated ancestry cluster than the approximately 670-donor mean. Roughly uniform sequencing depth across donors was assumed in presence/absence analyses, although this assumption may not hold. Some IMGT-functional V segments, including TRBV6-2 and TRBV6-3, could not be distinguished by the 87-base-pair reads and were therefore excluded. The study listed over 150 TCR beta chains as associated with cytomegalovirus. A further reported finding was that TCR beta sequences accurately predicted the HLA-A and HLA-B alleles for most subjects in the first cohort. Most CMV-associated TCR beta chains appeared to be HLA-restricted in a later analysis, and the HLA associations seemed to be driven largely by CMV exposure. The authors suggested that the approach could potentially be generalized to other disease states and immunological phenotypes. Compared with equally common non-associated chains, HLA-associated TCR beta chains in a later analysis were more clonally expanded and had lower generation probabilities. This cohort had only TCR beta chains sequenced, and the lack of alpha or paired-chain data limited which features could be detected. Broadly in line with IMGT annotations, most TCR beta V segments showed up in productive rearrangements about 90% or about 30% of the time in an earlier analysis of 450 to 750 of the donors. A later analysis associated 15,000 to 20,000 TCR beta sequences with specific HLA alleles at a false discovery rate of 0.05. Approximately 16 rarely observed V segments, including chromosome 9 orphons, were excluded from the earlier analysis of approximately 500 of the donors because counts were too low. In both the original and validation cohorts, the classifier was reported to diagnose cytomegalovirus status with high specificity and sensitivity. A cluster of highly shared sequence variants was judged likely to represent a technical artifact of the sequencing pipeline. V-gene and J-gene trimming of TCR beta chains was associated with a missense DCLRE1C variant in a later genetic analysis, and the association was replicated in an independent cohort. Strong co-occurrence of HLA alleles, especially DR and DQ, made assigning TCR associations to individual alleles difficult. According to a later analysis, TCR association rates differed among HLA loci, with DRB1 alleles showing the most associated TCRs and HLA-C alleles showing the fewest. While some public TCRs were present in many individuals, most TCR sequences turned up only very rarely across donors. CMV serostatus was the only immune exposure information available for the cohort. Several of the top co-occurrence clusters appeared to be linked to parvovirus B19, influenza, CMV and Epstein-Barr virus, according to a later analysis. HLA typing was unavailable for some donors at each locus, so association tests used only the typed subset. In vitro tests confirmed that a few of the cytomegalovirus-associated TCR beta chains recognize cytomegalovirus antigens.

The cohort comprised 550 to 700 healthy bone marrow donors. At the time of sampling, all cohort members were nominally healthy, though unrecorded immune exposures were likely present. The donor tested CMV seropositive and was one of the 289 seropositive cohort members. Each donor provided a peripheral blood sample, and peripheral blood mononuclear cells were used for TCR beta sequencing. Genomic DNA extraction from the blood cell samples was performed with the Qiagen DNeasy Blood Extraction Kit. Including cysteine and phenylalanine, the CDR3 has 16 amino acids. Only the CDR3 region is kept as DNA, spanning 48 bases read in frame from base 1. From the germline V gene, CDR1 is SGDLS and CDR2 is YYNGEE. V lost 0 bases and J lost 2 bases, and the count of bases not matched to a germline gene is 4. Comments on this clone: Which antigen it targets is not known. No base quality information exists; no much larger clone differs at one position.

Receptor amplification or capture employed the immunoSEQ multiplex PCR assay. For the multiplex PCR, a mixture combining 60 forward primers for TCR Vbeta segments and 13 reverse primers for TCR Jbeta segments was used. The CDR3 region of rearranged TCR beta genes was amplified from genomic DNA by a multiplex PCR assay. Amplified TCR beta libraries were sequenced as 87-base-pair reads on the Illumina HiSeq System. The authors' pipeline ran thus. A later analysis counted about 82 million unique TCR beta chains across the 550 to 700 repertoires, and 10 million to 12 million of these chains were shared by at least two donors. A nearest-neighbor algorithm error-corrected the raw reads and collapsed the reads into unique sequences, merging closely related sequences to remove PCR and sequencing errors. CDR3 sequences were aligned to IMGT reference sequences to assign V, D and J gene segments. For a sequence to be retained, a match of at least six nucleotides to both a V gene segment and a J gene segment was required. A rearrangement counted as productive if the CDR3 had no stop codons and remained in frame with V and J, and every other rearrangement counted as non-productive. CDR3 was defined according to IMGT convention as the region running from the second conserved V-encoded cysteine to the conserved J-encoded phenylalanine. The earlier analysis of more than 450 of the donors excluded sequences that lacked an unambiguous match to a single V gene segment. An earlier analysis of several hundred of the donors called V segments functional above 56.7% productive rearrangements and segregating when the between-donor standard deviation exceeded 5%. A statistical classification framework was built for diagnosing cytomegalovirus status from the catalog of TCR beta chain sequences. V and J gene assignment, in a later analysis, came from comparing TCR nucleotide sequences with IMGT/GENE-DB human TR gene sequences. A later analysis assigned CDR3 sequences and most-parsimonious VDJ recombination scenarios with the TCRdist pipeline. A later analysis defined each TCR beta chain by its CDR3 amino acid sequence plus V-gene family, and excluded reads lacking a unique V-gene family. To address suspected cross-contamination and a sequencing artifact, a later analysis removed around 600 highly shared, low-generation-probability nucleotide sequences. In a later analysis, a clonal expansion index was calculated for each public chain from normalized within-repertoire ranks of inferred template counts. Generation probabilities in a later analysis came from a VDJ recombination model fitted to out-of-frame rearrangements, and those results were checked against IGoR. In a later analysis, TCR-TCR, TCR-HLA and TCR-CMV co-occurrence was scored with hypergeometric tests, and a repertoire-size bias correction was applied to TCR pairs. To estimate false discovery rates, a later analysis permuted the HLA or CMV assignments 20 times. In a later analysis, co-occurring TCRs were grouped with DBSCAN, and TCRdist sequence similarity was added when clustering was performed within HLA-allele-positive subsets. For co-occurrence clustering, repertoires with fewer than 30,000 or more than 120,000 public chains were excluded, along with five or six repertoires with anomalous nucleotide sharing. The table was pulled from immuneACCESS by TCRdb, which kept in-frame rearrangements only. Such tables lose some clones; where checked, under half of the loss comes from unresolved V genes, and the rest has no known cause. V, J and clone size are taken as reported in that table, and D and trimming were inferred from the DNA itself. The sample has some 140,000 clones on record, approximately 80% of them singletons. The leading ten clones occupy roughly 13% of the sample.

This receptor was obtained from a man aged 25 to 40 in good health and CMV-seropositive. Sequenced material: PBMCs. The chain employs TRBV9 and TRBJ1-2, with 10 bases in between that match TRBD1. The CDR3 has the sequence CASSVATGQGNYGYTF. DNA sequence: TGTGCCAGCAGCGTAGCTACGGGACAGGGGAACTATGGCTACACCTTC.